This entry features one T cell receptor beta chain sequence. No antigen is known for it. From the 5' RACE reads, TCRdb lists one entry per CDR3 protein and no DNA. The sample table sets out 400,000 to 550,000 distinct CDR3 sequences. The data originate from a study of T cells expressing NK-cell markers. Study context: Seropositivity for HCMV was found in seven of the eight sequenced donors, with one seronegative.

Study findings and constraints: Expanded clones of NKG2C+ T cells had an unclear HCMV specificity. Of CD8+ T cells, roughly 1.0-7.5% belonged to dominant NKG2C+ clonotypes in roughly 6 donors.

In germline, CDR1 is SGHKS, CDR2 YYEKEE (reference sequence). CDR3 length: 14 residues. This TCR was sampled from a woman between 18 and 70 years old in good health. The chain couples TRBV5-5 to TRBJ1-1; TCRdb names TRBD1, which stays unverified in the absence of DNA. The sample consisted of blood T cells: a sorted CD56 or NKG2C T cell subset, CD4+ or CD8+ T cells, or bulk PBMC T cells (not recorded which). The CDR3: CASSFRGPNTEAFF.